This entry features one T cell receptor (beta chain) sequence. The data derive from a study of blood T cells in healthy people across ages. A second about 6 to 12 cycle PCR used barcoded and J-beta primers. Every sample gave at least 2.5 million paired-end reads containing CDR3. In TCRdb, the 5' RACE reads were re-called with MiXCR into one record per CDR3 protein. The top ten hold roughly 19% of the sample, which has approximately 850,000 distinct CDR3 sequences, under 45% seen once. This clonotype originated in a man between 60 and 75 years old in good health. Sequencing was performed on blood.

DNA of the CDR3: TGCGCCAGCAGCCACATGGGACAGGGCCAAGAGACCCAGTACTTC. Translated: CASSHMGQGQETQYF. V is TRBV4-1 and J is TRBJ2-5; TRBD1 matches at 9 bases. Germline assignment: CDR1 MGHRA and CDR2 YSYEKL. Germline trimming cut 3 bases from V and 1 base from J; bases unmatched to any gene: 3. This CDR3 is built from 15 residues.